Reported below is one T cell receptor beta chain. This sample was included in a study of blood T cells in healthy people across ages. PCR was performed a second time for about 7 to 12 cycles using a sample-barcoded 5' primer and a J-beta primer mix. Each CDR3 protein is one row after TCRdb ran MiXCR on the 5' RACE reads. The table records about 690,000 distinct CDR3 sequences, 40% to 45% of them present only once. CDR3 length: 12 residues. Trimming at V came to 4 bases and at J to 10 bases, leaving 6 bases not matched to a gene. The sample taken for sequencing was blood. The sequence came from a man at least 80 years old in good health. The rearrangement links TRBV12-3 or TRBV12-4 to TRBJ2-5; 7 bases are a match to TRBD1. CDR3 amino acids: CASSYRGEDQYF. Here the CDR3 DNA reads TGTGCCAGCAGTTACAGGGGAGAAGACCAGTACTTC.